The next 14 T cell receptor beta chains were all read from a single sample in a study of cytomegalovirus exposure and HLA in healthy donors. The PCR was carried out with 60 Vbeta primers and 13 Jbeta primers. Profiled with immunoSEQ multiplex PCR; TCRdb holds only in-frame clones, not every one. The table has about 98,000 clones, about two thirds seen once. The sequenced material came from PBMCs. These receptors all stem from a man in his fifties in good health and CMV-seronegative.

The CDR3 DNA reads as TGTGCCAGCAGCTTAGTAGCCGGGACTACCCAAGAGACCCAGTACTTC. The encoded protein is CASSLVAGTTQETQYF. The J gene is TRBJ2-5, the V gene TRBV7-6; 7 nucleotides agree with TRBD2. CDR1 is SGHVS and CDR2 is FNYEAQ in the germline V gene. J lost 1 base, V lost 1 base, and 6 bases had no gene match. The CDR3 loop spans 16 amino acids. Combining the CDR3 with reference TRBV7-6 and TRBJ2-5 gives the whole variable domain GAGVSQSPRYKVTKRGQDVALRCDPISGHVSLYWYRQALGQGPEFLTYFNYEAQQDKSGLPNDRFSAERPEGSISTLTIQRTEQRDSAMYRCASSLVAGTTQETQYFGPGTRLLVL.

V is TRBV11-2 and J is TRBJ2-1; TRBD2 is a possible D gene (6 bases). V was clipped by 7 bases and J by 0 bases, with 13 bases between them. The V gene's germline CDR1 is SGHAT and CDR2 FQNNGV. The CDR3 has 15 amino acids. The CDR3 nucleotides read TGTGCCAGCACCAGGGACTTGAGCTCCTACAATGAGCAGTTCTTC. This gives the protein CASTRDLSSYNEQFF.

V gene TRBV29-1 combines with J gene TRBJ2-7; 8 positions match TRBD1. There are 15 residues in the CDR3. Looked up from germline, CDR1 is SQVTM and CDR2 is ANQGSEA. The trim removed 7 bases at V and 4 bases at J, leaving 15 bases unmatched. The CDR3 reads CSALKLTGVTYEQYF. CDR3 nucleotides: TGCAGCGCCCTCAAATTGACAGGGGTAACTTACGAGCAGTACTTC.

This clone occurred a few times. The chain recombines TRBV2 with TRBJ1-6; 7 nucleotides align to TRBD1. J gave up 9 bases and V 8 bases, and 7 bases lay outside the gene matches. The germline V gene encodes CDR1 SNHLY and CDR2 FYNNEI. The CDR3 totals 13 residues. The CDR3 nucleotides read TGTGCCAGCGTCCAGGGGGTATTTTCACCCCTCCACTTT. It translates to CASVQGVFSPLHF.

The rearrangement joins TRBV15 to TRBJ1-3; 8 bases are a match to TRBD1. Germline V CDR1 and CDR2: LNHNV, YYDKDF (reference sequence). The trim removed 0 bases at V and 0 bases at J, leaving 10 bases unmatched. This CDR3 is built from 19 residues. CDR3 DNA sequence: TGTGCCACCAGCAGAGATCTGGGACAGGAGACCAACTCTGGAAACACCATATATTTT. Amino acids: CATSRDLGQETNSGNTIYF.

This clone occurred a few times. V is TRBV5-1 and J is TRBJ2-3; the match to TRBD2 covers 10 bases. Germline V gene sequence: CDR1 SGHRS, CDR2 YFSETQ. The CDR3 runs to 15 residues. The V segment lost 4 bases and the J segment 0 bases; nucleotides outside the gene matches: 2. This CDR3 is CASSKGLASTDTQYF. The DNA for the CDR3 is TGCGCCAGCAGCAAGGGACTAGCGAGCACAGATACGCAGTATTTT.

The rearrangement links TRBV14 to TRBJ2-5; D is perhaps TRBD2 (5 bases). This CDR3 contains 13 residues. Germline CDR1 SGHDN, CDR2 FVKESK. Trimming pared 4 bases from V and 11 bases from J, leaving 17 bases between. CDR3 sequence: CASSLAGVGGQYF. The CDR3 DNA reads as TGTGCCAGCAGCCTAGCCGGGGTAGGCGGGCAGTACTTC.

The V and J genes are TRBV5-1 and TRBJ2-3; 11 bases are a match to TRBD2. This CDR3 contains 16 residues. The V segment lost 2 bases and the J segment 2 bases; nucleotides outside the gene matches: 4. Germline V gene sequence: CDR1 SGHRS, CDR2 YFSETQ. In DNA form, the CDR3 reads TGCGCCAGCAGCTTTCTAGCGGGGGGATCCACAGATACGCAGTATTTT. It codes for CASSFLAGGSTDTQYF.

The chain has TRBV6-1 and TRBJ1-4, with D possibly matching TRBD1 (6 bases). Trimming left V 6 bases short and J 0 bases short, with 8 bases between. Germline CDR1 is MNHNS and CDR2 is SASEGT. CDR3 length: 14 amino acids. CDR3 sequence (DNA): TGTGCCAGCAGCCGGACAGCAACTAATGAAAAACTGTTTTTT. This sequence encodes CASSRTATNEKLFF.

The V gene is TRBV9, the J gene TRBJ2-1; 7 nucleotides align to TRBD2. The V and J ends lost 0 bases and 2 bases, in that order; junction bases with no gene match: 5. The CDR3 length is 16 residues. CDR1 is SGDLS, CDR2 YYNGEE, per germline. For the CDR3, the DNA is TGTGCCAGCAGCGTAGAGGCTAGCGGACCCTACAATGAGCAGTTCTTC. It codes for CASSVEASGPYNEQFF.

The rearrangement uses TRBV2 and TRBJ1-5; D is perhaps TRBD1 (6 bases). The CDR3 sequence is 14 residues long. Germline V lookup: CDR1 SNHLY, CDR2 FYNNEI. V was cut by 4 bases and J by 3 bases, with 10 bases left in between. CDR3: CASSGNRDNQPQHF. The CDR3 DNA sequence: TGTGCCAGCAGTGGTAACAGGGACAATCAGCCCCAGCATTTT.

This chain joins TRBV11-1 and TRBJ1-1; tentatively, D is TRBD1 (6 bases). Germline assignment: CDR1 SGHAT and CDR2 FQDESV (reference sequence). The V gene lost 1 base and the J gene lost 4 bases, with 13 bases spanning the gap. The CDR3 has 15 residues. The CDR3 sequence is CASSLDTGTGTEAFF. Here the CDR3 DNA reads TGTGCCAGCAGCTTAGACACAGGGACGGGCACTGAAGCTTTCTTT.

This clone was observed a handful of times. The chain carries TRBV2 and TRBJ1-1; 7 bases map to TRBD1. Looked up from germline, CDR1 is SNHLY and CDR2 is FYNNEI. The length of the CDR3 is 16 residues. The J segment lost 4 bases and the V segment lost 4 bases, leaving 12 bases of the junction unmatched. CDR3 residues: CASSVHPGGGGTEAFF. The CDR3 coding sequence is TGTGCCAGCAGTGTACACCCAGGGGGAGGTGGCACTGAAGCTTTCTTT. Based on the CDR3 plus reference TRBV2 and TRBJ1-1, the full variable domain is EPEVTQTPSHQVTQMGQEVILRCVPISNHLYFYWYRQILGQKVEFLVSFYNNEISEKSEIFDDQFSVERPDGSNFTLKIRSTKLEDSAMYFCASSVHPGGGGTEAFFGQGTRLTVV.

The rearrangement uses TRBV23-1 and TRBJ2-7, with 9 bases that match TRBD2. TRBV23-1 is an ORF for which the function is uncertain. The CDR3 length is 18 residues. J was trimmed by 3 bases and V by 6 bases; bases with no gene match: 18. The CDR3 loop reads CASRRLPHNSGRSYEQYF. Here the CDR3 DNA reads TGCGCCAGCAGACGCCTTCCCCACAATAGCGGGAGAAGCTACGAGCAGTACTTC.